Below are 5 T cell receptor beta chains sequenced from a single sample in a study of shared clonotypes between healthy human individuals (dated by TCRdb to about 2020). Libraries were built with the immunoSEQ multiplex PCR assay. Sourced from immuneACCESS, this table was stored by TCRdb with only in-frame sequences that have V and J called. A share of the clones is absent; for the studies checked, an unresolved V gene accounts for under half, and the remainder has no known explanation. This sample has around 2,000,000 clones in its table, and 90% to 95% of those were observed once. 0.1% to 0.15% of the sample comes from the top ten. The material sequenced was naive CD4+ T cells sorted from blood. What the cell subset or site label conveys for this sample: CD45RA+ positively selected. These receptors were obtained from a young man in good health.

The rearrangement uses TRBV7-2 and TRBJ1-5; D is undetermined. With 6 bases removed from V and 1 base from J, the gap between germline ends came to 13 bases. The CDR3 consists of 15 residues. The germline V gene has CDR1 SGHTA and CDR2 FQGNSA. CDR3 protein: CASSPGVFSNQPQHF. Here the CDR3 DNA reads TGTGCCAGCAGTCCCGGGGTTTTCAGCAATCAGCCCCAGCATTTT.

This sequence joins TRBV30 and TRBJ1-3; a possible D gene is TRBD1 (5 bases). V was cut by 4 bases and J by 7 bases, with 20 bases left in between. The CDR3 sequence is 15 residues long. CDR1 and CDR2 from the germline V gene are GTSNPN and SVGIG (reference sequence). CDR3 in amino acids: CAWTPTTTVGNTIYF. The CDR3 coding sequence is TGTGCCTGGACCCCAACGACGACAGTCGGCAACACCATATATTTT.

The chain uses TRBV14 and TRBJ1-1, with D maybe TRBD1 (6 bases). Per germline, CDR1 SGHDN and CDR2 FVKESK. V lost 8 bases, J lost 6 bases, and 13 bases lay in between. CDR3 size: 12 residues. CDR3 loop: CASEWGLAEAFF. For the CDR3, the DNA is TGTGCCAGCGAATGGGGGCTGGCTGAAGCTTTCTTT.

CDR3 loop: CASSRDKGWGTDTQYF. Here the CDR3 DNA reads TGTGCCAGCAGCCGTGATAAGGGCTGGGGCACAGATACGCAGTATTTT. The rearrangement joins TRBV14 to TRBJ2-3; D not certain. The CDR3 contains 16 residues. Germline V gene data show CDR1 as SGHDN and CDR2 as FVKESK. V dropped 4 bases and J dropped 1 base, with 15 bases sitting between them. The entire variable domain, with the rest obtained from reference TRBV14 and TRBJ2-3, is as follows: EAGVTQFPSHSVIEKGQTVTLRCDPISGHDNLYWYRRVMGKEIKFLLHFVKESKQDESGMPNNRFLAERTGGTYSTLKVQPAELEDSGVYFCASSRDKGWGTDTQYFGPGTRLTVL.

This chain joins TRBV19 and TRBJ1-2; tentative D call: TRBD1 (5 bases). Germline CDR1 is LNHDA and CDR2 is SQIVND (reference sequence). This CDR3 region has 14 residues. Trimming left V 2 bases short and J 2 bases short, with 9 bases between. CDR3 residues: CASSINWGNYGYTF. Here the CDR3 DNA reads TGTGCCAGTAGTATAAATTGGGGCAACTATGGCTACACCTTC.